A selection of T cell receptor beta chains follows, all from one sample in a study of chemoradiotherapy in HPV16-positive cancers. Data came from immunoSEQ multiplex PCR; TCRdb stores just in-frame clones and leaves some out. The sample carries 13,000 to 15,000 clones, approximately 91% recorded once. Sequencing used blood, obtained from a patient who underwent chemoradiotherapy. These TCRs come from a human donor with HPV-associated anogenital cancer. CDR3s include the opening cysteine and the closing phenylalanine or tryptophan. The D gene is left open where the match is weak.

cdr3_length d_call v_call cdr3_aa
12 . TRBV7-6 CASSLEGYGYTF
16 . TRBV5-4 CASSLVFISSYNEQFF
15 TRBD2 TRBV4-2 CASSQGLAGRYEQYF
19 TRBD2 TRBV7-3 CASSWGGLAGVLYQETQYF
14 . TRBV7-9 CASSLSSMNTEAFF
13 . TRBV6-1 CASLRGLGYGYTF
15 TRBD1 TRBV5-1 CASSWTPQGRYGYTF
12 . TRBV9 CASSLDTDTQYF
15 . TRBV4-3 CASSLRDTGPYEQYF
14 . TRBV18 CASSREIKDQPQHF
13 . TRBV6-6 CASWAQPNTEAFF
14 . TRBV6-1 CASSEVTSLGGYTF
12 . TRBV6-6 CASSLEWTEAFF
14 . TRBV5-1 CASSLVPSDNEQFF
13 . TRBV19 CASTGRVAYGYTF
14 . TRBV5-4 CASSLSQGNSPLHF
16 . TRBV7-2 CASSHPERTANYGYTF
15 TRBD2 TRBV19 CASIRSGGNTGELFF
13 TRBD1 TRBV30 CAWSVDRVFGYTF
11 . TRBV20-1 CSASPNYGYTF
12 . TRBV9 CASSVGVNEQFF
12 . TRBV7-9 CASSILYNEQFF
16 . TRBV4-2 CASSQVAGRGNQPQHF
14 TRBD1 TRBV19 CASSTGTDYTEAFF
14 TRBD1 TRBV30 CAWRFRGPGNTIYF
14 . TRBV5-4 CASSQGGIDEKLFF
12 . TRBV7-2 CASSSDIRGFHF
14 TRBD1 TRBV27 CASSGYRGNQPQHF
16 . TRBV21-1 CASSKTSRGPTDTQYF
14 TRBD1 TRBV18 CASSPGTGGFEQFF
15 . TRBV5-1 CASSKVGASIEGYTF
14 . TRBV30 CAWRAHPGVSPLHF
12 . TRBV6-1 CASSFDYYEQYF
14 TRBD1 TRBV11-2 CASSLRRDRPLFTF
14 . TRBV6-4 CASSDRGSTGELFF